This T cell receptor (beta chain) was observed in a study of T cells after yellow fever vaccination. Each CDR3 protein gets one entry after TCRdb re-called the 5' RACE reads with MiXCR. The profile shows 300,000 to 350,000 distinct CDR3 sequences, about 8.3% of them singletons. CDR1 and CDR2 (germline): SGHVS, FQNEAQ. The CDR3 covers 15 residues. V dropped 4 bases and J dropped 0; count of bases not matched to a gene: 4. The chain links TRBV7-8 to TRBJ1-1; 8 bases fit TRBD1. The clonotype was recovered from a man younger than 35 who received the YFV17D yellow fever vaccine. The specimen was PBMCs, collected approximately 40 days after the first yellow fever vaccination. The CDR3: CASSSRGQVNTEAFF. The DNA for the CDR3 is TGTGCCAGCAGCTCGAGGGGACAGGTGAACACTGAAGCTTTCTTT.